The clone carrying this T cell receptor beta chain was counted a few times. Authors' analysis steps: Researchers report that nucleated cell counts were estimated from reference gene primer amplification. Generated by immunoSEQ multiplex PCR, the TCRdb table keeps only in-frame clones and is missing some. That table furnishes V, J and clone size, whereas the DNA furnished D and trimming. The top ten clones hold roughly 8% of a sample with under 200,000 clones, around 86% of them seen once. The sample belongs to a study of blood T cell repertoires in COVID-19. Study information: Samples representing acute and convalescent COVID-19 were sourced from the United States, Italy and Spain. Sources were T cells, B-cell-depleted T cells, or PBMCs; the material itself was cDNA or gDNA.

Germline V gene data show CDR1 as LNHDA and CDR2 as SQIVND (reference sequence). V was shortened by 2 bases and J by 4 bases, with 11 bases between the two germline ends. This CDR3 comprises 14 residues. Material for sequencing was peripheral blood. The TCR originated in a man in his 60s with acute or convalescent COVID-19. This sequence joins TRBV19 and TRBJ1-1, with a tentative D call TRBD1 (5 bases). CDR3 in amino acids: CASSISGDVTEAFF. The CDR3 DNA sequence: TGTGCCAGTAGTATATCGGGGGACGTCACTGAAGCTTTCTTT.